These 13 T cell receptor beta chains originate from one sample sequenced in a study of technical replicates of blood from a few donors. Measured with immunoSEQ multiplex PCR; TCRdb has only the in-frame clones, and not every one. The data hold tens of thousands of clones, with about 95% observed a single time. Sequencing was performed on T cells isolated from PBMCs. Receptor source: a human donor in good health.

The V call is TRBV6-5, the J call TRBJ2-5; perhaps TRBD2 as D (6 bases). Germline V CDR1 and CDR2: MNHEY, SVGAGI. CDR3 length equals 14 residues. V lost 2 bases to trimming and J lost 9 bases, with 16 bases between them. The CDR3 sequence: CASSYGGILGAQYF. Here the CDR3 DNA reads TGTGCCAGCAGTTACGGGGGGATCCTAGGGGCCCAGTACTTC.

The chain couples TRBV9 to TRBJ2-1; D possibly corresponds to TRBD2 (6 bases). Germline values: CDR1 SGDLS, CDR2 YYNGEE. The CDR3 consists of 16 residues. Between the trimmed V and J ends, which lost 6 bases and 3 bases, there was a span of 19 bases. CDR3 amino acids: CASTGGDSGYYNEQFF. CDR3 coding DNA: TGTGCCAGCACCGGAGGGGATAGCGGTTACTACAATGAGCAGTTCTTC.

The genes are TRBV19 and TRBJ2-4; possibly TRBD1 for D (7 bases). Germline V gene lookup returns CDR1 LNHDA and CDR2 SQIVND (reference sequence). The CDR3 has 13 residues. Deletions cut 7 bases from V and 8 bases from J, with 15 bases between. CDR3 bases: TGTGCCAGTAAGAAGGAGGGGGCTGACATTCAGTACTTC. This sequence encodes CASKKEGADIQYF.

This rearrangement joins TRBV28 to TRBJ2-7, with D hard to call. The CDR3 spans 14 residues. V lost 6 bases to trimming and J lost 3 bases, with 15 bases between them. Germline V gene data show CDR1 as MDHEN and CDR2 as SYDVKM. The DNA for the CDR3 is TGTGCCAGCAGGAGGCACCAATCAGTCTACGAGCAGTACTTC. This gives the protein CASRRHQSVYEQYF.

The CDR3 DNA is TGTGCCAGCAGATACGGAGAGACCCAGTACTTC. This gives the protein CASRYGETQYF. This chain joins TRBV2 and TRBJ2-5; D call uncertain. Germline CDR1 SNHLY, CDR2 FYNNEI. The CDR3 is 11 residues long. Trimming removed 6 bases from V and 4 bases from J, with 6 bases in between. Combining the CDR3 with reference TRBV2 and TRBJ2-5 gives the whole variable domain EPEVTQTPSHQVTQMGQEVILRCVPISNHLYFYWYRQILGQKVEFLVSFYNNEISEKSEIFDDQFSVERPDGSNFTLKIRSTKLEDSAMYFCASRYGETQYFGPGTRLLVL.

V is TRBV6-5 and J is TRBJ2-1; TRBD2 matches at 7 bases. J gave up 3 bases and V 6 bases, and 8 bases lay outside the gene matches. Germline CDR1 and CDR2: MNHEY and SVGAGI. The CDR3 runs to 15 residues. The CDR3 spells CASRRGDYGYNEQFF. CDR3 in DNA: TGTGCCAGCAGAAGAGGGGACTACGGCTACAATGAGCAGTTCTTC.

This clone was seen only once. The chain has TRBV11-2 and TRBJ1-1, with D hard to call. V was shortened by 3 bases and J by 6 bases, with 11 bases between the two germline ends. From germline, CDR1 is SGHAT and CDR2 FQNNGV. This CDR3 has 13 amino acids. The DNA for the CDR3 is TGTGCCAGCAGCTTTTTCCGCGAATCTGAAGCTTTCTTT. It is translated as CASSFFRESEAFF.

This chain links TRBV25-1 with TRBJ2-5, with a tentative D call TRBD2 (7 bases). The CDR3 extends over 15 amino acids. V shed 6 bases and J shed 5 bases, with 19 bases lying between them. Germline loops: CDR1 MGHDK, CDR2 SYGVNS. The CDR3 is CASSLKGGGGETQYF. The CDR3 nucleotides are TGTGCCAGCAGCCTGAAGGGAGGGGGTGGGGAGACCCAGTACTTC.

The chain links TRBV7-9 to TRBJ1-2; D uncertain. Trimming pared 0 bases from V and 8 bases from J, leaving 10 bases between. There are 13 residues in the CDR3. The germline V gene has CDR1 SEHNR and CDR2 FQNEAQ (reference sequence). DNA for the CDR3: TGTGCCAGCAGCTTAGCAGATTATGGCGGCTACACCTTC. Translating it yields CASSLADYGGYTF.

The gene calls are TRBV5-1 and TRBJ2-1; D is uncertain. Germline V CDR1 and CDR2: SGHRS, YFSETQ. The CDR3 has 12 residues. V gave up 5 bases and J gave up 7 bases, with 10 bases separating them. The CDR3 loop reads CASRVSLNEQFF. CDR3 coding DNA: TGCGCCAGCAGGGTGAGCTTAAATGAGCAGTTCTTC.

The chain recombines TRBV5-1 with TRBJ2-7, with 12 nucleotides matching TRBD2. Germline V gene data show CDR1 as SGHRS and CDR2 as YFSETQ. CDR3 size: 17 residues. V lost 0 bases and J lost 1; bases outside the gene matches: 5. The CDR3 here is CASSLGLAGVGSYEQYF. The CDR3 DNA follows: TGCGCCAGCAGCTTGGGACTAGCGGGAGTGGGTTCCTACGAGCAGTACTTC.

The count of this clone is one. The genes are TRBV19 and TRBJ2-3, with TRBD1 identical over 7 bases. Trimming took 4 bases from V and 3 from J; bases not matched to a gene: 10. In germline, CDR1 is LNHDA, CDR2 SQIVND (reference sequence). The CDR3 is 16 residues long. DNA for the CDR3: TGTGCCAGTAGTACAAAGACAGGGTGGGCAACAGATACGCAGTATTTT. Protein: CASSTKTGWATDTQYF.

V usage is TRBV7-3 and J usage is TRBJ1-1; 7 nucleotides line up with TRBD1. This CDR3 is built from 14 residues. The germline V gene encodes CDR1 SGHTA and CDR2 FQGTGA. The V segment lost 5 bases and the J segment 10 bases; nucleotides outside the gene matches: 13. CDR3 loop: CASSPRQGPSIAFF. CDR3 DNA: TGTGCCAGCAGCCCGCGACAGGGTCCATCGATAGCTTTCTTT.